This TCR beta chain came from a study of blood T cell repertoires in COVID-19. The wider study: There were acute and convalescent COVID-19 samples, and they came from the United States, Italy and Spain. PBMCs, B-cell-depleted T cells, or T cells were the source of the cDNA or gDNA that made up the material.

Under the authors' procedure: From reference gene primer amplification, estimates of nucleated cell counts were derived. Assay used: immunoSEQ multiplex PCR; TCRdb lists only in-frame clones, some missing. From that table come the V and J calls and clone size; the DNA was used to work out D and trimming. Among 150,000 to 200,000 clones listed, approximately 86% were seen once. Trimming at V came to 9 bases and at J to 7 bases, leaving 6 bases not matched to a gene. The germline CDR1 and CDR2 sequences are SNHLY and FYNNEI. CDR3 size: 13 residues. The source material was peripheral blood. The chain joins TRBV2 to TRBJ2-1; TRBD2 agrees at 10 bases. This TCR derives from an older man with acute or convalescent COVID-19. CDR3 sequence: CASLTSGYNEQFF. DNA of the CDR3: TGTGCCAGTCTGACTAGCGGGTATAATGAGCAGTTCTTC.